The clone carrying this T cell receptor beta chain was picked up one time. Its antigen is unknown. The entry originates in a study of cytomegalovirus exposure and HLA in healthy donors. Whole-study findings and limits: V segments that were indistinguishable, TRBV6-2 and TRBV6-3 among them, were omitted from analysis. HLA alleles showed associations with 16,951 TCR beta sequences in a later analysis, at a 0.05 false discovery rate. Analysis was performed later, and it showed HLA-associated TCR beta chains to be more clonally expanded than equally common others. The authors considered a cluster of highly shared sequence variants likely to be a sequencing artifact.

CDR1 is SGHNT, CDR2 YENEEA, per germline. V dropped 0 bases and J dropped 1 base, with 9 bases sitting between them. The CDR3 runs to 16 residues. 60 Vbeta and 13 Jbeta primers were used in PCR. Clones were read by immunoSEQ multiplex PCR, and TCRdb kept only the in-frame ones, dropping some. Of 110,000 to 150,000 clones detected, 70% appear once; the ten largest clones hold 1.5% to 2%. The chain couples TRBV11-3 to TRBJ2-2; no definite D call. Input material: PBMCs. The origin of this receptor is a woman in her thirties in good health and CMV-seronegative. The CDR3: CASSLDLTGNTGELFF. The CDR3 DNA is TGTGCCAGCAGCTTAGATTTGACGGGGAACACCGGGGAGCTGTTTTTT.